This T cell receptor (beta chain) was captured by sequencing in a study of control samples from healthy donors and cancer patients. CDR3 length: 17 residues. Germline V gene lookup returns CDR1 KGHSH and CDR2 LQKENI. Germline trimming cut 2 bases from V and 6 bases from J; bases unmatched to any gene: 9. Some clones are missing from TCRdb's copy, which holds only in-frame ones; the method was immunoSEQ multiplex PCR. Among around 120,000 clones listed, 88% were seen once. The chain recombines TRBV18 with TRBJ2-1; 11 positions agree with TRBD1. Sequenced material: blood. The TCR was taken from a man aged 40-49 years in good health. The CDR3: CASSPWATGQGGNEQFF. DNA of the CDR3: TGTGCCAGCTCACCATGGGCTACGGGACAGGGGGGCAATGAGCAGTTCTTC. Full variable domain (remainder filled in from reference TRBV18 and TRBJ2-1): NAGVMQNPRHLVRRRGQEARLRCSPMKGHSHVYWYRQLPEEGLKFMVYLQKENIIDESGMPKERFSAEFPKEGPSILRIQQVVRGDSAAYFCASSPWATGQGGNEQFFGPGTRLTVL.